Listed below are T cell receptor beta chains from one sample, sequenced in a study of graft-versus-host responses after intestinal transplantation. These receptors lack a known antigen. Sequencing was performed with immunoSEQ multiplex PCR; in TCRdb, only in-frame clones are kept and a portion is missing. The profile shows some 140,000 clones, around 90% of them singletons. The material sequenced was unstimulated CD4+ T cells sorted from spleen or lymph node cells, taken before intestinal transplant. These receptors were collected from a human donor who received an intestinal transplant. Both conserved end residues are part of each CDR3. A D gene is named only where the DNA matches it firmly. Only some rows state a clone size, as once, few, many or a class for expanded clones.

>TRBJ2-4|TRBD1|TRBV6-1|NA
CASGRDRASKNIQYF
TGTGCCAGCGGCCGGGACAGGGCCTCCAAAAACATTCAGTACTTC
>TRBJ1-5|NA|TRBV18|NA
CASSPVGLSPNQPQHF
TGTGCCAGCTCACCAGTAGGACTTAGTCCTAATCAGCCCCAGCATTTT
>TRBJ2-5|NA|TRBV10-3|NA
CAISESGLKETQYF
TGTGCCATCAGTGAGTCAGGACTTAAAGAGACCCAGTACTTC
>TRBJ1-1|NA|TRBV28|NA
CASRWDGLTEAFF
TGTGCCAGCAGATGGGACGGACTCACTGAAGCTTTCTTT
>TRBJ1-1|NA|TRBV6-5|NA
CASSYSRLGNTEAFF
TGTGCCAGCAGTTACTCGAGGTTAGGGAACACTGAAGCTTTCTTT
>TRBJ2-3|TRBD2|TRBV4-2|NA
CASSLDGTSGDTQYF
TGTGCCAGCAGCCTCGACGGGACTAGCGGGGATACGCAGTATTTT
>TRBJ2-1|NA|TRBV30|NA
CAWLRGSYNEQFF
TGTGCCTGGCTACGAGGGTCCTACAATGAGCAGTTCTTC
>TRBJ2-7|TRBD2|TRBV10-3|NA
CAINRGAGEAYEQYF
TGTGCCATCAATCGTGGCGCGGGAGAAGCCTACGAGCAGTACTTC
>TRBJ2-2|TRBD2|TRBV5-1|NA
CASSLKLAGPGELFF
TGCGCCAGCAGCTTGAAACTAGCGGGTCCCGGGGAGCTGTTTTTT
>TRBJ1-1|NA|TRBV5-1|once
CASSLSFGMNTEAFF
TGCGCCAGCAGCCTGAGTTTTGGTATGAACACTGAAGCTTTCTTT
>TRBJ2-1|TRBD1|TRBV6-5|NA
CASSRTGATYNEQFF
TGTGCCAGCAGCCGGACAGGGGCAACCTACAATGAGCAGTTCTTC
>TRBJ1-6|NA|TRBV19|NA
CASSSGTDAGNSPLHF
TGTGCCAGTAGTAGCGGGACGGACGCGGGTAATTCACCCCTCCACTTT
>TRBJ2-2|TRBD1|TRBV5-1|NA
CASSWNIDRDRVTGELFF
TGCGCCAGCAGCTGGAATATAGACCGGGACAGGGTCACCGGGGAGCTGTTTTTT
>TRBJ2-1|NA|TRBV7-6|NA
CASSLASWGTYNEQFF
TGTGCCAGCAGCTTAGCGAGCTGGGGAACCTACAATGAGCAGTTCTTC
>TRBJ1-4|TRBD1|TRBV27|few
CASRRTGSEKLFF
TGTGCCAGCAGAAGGACAGGGTCTGAAAAACTGTTTTTT
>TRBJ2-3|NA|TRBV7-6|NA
CASSLVRTDTQYF
TGTGCCAGCAGCTTGGTACGCACAGATACGCAGTATTTT
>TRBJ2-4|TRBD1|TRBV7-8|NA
CASSLVLGQGASKNIQYF
TGTGCCAGCAGCTTAGTGCTAGGACAGGGGGCATCAAAAAACATTCAGTACTTC
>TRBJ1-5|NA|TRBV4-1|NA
CASSQSSQGAYSNQPQHF
TGCGCCAGCAGCCAATCATCGCAGGGAGCCTATAGCAATCAGCCCCAGCATTTT
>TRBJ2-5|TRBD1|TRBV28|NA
CASSAPGQGPSETQYF
TGTGCCAGCAGTGCGCCGGGACAGGGCCCTTCAGAGACCCAGTACTTC
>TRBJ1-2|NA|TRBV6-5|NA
CASSSGLSGYGYTF
TGTGCCAGCAGTTCCGGACTCTCCGGCTATGGCTACACCTTC
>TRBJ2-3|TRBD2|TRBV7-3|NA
CASSSRGRLAGGPTDTQYF
TGTGCCAGCAGCTCCCGTGGTAGGCTGGCGGGAGGGCCCACAGATACGCAGTATTTT
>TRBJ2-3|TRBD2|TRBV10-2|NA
CASRLAGSGADTQYF
TGCGCCAGCAGACTAGCGGGAAGCGGGGCAGATACGCAGTATTTT
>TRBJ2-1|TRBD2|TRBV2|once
CASRLTGGSYNEQFF
TGTGCCAGCAGGCTAACGGGGGGGTCCTACAATGAGCAGTTCTTC
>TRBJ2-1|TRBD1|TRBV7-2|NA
CASSFRLGTGEGNEQFF
TGTGCCAGCAGCTTTAGGCTCGGGACAGGGGAGGGCAATGAGCAGTTCTTC
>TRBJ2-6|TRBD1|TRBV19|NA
CASTRGQGSGANVLTF
TGTGCCAGTACCAGAGGACAGGGCTCTGGGGCCAACGTCCTGACTTTC
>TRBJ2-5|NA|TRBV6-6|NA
CASSLNAEETQYF
TGTGCCAGCAGTCTTAACGCGGAAGAGACCCAGTACTTC
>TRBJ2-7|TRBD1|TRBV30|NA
CAWSSTGAHEQYF
TGTGCCTGGAGTTCAACAGGGGCCCACGAGCAGTACTTC
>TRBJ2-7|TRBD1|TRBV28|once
CASSGTAKPRYEQYF
TGTGCCAGCTCCGGGACAGCGAAACCGCGATACGAGCAGTACTTC
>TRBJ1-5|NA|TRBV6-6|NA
CASSYGGASNQPQHF
TGTGCCAGCAGTTACGGGGGCGCGAGCAATCAGCCCCAGCATTTT
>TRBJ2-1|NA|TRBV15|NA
CATSRAHGTEQFF
TGTGCCACCAGCAGAGCCCACGGGACGGAGCAGTTCTTC
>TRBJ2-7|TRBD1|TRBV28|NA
CASSLPGTGREQYF
TGTGCCAGCAGTTTACCTGGGACAGGGAGGGAGCAGTACTTC
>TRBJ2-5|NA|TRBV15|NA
CATNKGLQETQYF
TGTGCCACTAATAAAGGTCTTCAAGAGACCCAGTACTTC
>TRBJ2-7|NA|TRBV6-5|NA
CASSEATGTGQYF
TGTGCCAGCAGTGAAGCTACCGGGACCGGACAGTACTTC
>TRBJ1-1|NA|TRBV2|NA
CASLVGNTEAFF
TGTGCCAGCCTGGTGGGGAACACTGAAGCTTTCTTT
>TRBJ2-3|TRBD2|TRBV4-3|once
CASSQLAGGDTQYF
TGCGCCAGCAGCCAACTAGCGGGAGGGGATACGCAGTATTTT
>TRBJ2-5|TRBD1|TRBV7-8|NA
CASSFDRGHGETQYF
TGTGCCAGCAGCTTTGACAGGGGGCACGGAGAGACCCAGTACTTC
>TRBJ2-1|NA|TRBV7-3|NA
CASSLDPLGRSIYNEQFF
TGTGCCAGCAGCTTGGACCCTCTAGGCAGATCAATTTACAATGAGCAGTTCTTC
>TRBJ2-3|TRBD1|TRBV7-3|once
CASSLTGQGSDTQYF
TGTGCCAGCAGCTTAACGGGACAGGGGTCAGATACGCAGTATTTT
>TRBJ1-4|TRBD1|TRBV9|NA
CASSPRTGADEKLFF
TGTGCCAGCAGCCCTCGGACAGGGGCTGATGAAAAACTGTTTTTT
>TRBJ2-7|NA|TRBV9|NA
CASSPGGQSHYEQYF
TGTGCCAGCAGCCCTGGGGGCCAAAGCCACTACGAGCAGTACTTC
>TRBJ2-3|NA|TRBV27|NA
CASSLAGTASGAQYF
TGTGCCAGCAGTCTCGCCGGGACAGCAAGCGGGGCGCAGTATTTT
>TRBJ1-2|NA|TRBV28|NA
CASRRIDTSYGYTF
TGTGCCAGCAGACGTATCGACACGAGCTATGGCTACACCTTC